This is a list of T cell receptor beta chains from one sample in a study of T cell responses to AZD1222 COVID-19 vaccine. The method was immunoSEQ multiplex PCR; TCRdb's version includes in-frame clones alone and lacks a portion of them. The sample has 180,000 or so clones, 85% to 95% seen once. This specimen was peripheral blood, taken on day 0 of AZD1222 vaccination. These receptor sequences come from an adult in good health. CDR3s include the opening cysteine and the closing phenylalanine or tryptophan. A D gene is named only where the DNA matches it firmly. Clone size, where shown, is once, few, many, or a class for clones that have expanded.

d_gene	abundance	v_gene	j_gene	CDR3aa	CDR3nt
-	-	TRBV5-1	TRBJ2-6	CASSPGSLSSGANVLTF	TGCGCCAGCAGCCCCGGAAGCCTAAGCTCTGGGGCCAACGTCCTGACTTTC
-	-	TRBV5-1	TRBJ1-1	CASSLVGGAAEAFF	TGCGCCAGCAGCTTGGTGGGAGGGGCGGCTGAAGCTTTCTTT
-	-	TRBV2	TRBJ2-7	CASSEAEQEIFLYEQYF	TGTGCCAGCAGTGAAGCTGAACAGGAGATTTTCCTCTACGAGCAGTACTTC
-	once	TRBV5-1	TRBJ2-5	CASRFGTLTPQETQYF	TGCGCCAGCAGGTTCGGGACGCTAACTCCCCAGGAGACCCAGTACTTC
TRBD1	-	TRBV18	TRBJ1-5	CASSANDRVRDQPQHF	TGTGCCAGCTCCGCAAATGACAGGGTCCGGGATCAGCCCCAGCATTTT
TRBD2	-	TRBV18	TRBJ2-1	CASSPTRGSGSREQFF	TGTGCCAGCTCACCAACTCGGGGTAGCGGGAGCCGAGAGCAGTTCTTC
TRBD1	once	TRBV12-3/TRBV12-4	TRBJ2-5	CASSLTGAETQYF	TGTGCCAGCAGCTTGACAGGGGCCGAGACCCAGTACTTC
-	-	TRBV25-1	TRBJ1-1	CASSDGVGTEAFF	TGTGCCAGCAGTGACGGGGTGGGCACTGAAGCTTTCTTT
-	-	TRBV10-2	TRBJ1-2	CASSEGHLLWGYTF	TGCGCCAGCAGTGAGGGACACCTCCTCTGGGGCTACACCTTC
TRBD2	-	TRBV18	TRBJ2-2	CASRGLGTGELFF	TGTGCCAGCCGGGGACTAGGCACCGGGGAGCTGTTTTTT
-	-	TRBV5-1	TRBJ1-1	CASTTGANTEAFF	TGCGCCAGCACAACGGGGGCGAACACTGAAGCTTTCTTT
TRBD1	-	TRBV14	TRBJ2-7	CASSQVPVISGTGFDEQYF	TGTGCCAGCAGCCAAGTTCCAGTTATCTCCGGGACAGGGTTCGACGAGCAGTACTTC
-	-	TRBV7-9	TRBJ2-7	CASSLTQGDNEQYF	TGTGCCAGCAGCCTGACCCAAGGAGACAACGAGCAGTACTTC
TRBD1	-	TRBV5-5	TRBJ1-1	CASSLNPISRGLMNTEAFF	TGTGCCAGCAGCTTGAATCCAATCAGCAGGGGGCTTATGAACACTGAAGCTTTCTTT
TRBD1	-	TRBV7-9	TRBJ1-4	CASSQGQTLNEKLFF	TGTGCCAGCAGCCAGGGACAGACTCTTAATGAAAAACTGTTTTTT
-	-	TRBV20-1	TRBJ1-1	CSASPSGTEAFF	TGCAGTGCTAGTCCTTCGGGGACTGAAGCTTTCTTT
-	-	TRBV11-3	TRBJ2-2	CASSFDSGFELFF	TGTGCCAGCAGCTTTGACTCCGGGTTTGAGCTGTTTTTT
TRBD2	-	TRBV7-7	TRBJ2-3	CASSLGLANTDTQYF	TGTGCCAGCAGCTTAGGACTAGCGAACACAGATACGCAGTATTTT
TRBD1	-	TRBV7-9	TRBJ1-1	CASSMTGGNTEAFF	TGTGCCAGCAGCATGACAGGGGGGAACACTGAAGCTTTCTTT
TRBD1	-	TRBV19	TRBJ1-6	CATGDRGRSPLHF	TGTGCCACCGGGGACAGGGGGCGATCACCCCTCCACTTT
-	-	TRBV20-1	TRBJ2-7	CSARILLEQYF	TGCAGTGCTAGGATCCTACTCGAGCAGTACTTC
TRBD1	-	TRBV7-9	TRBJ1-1	CASSTTGATEAFF	TGTGCCAGCAGCACGACAGGGGCCACTGAAGCTTTCTTT
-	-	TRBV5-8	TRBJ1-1	CASSLLGLVNTEAFF	TGTGCCAGCAGCTTGCTAGGGTTGGTGAACACTGAAGCTTTCTTT
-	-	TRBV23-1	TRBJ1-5	CASTLSRAPYSNQPQHF	TGCGCCAGCACTCTCTCCCGGGCCCCATATAGCAATCAGCCCCAGCATTTT
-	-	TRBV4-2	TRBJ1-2	CASSQSARSLPGYTF	TGTGCCAGCAGCCAAAGTGCTAGATCCTTGCCTGGCTACACCTTC
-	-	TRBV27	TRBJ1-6	CASSSGASSYNSPLHF	TGTGCCAGCAGTTCAGGGGCTAGCTCCTATAATTCACCCCTCCACTTT
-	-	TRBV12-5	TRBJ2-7	CASGRGYEQYF	TGTGCTAGTGGGAGGGGCTACGAGCAGTACTTC
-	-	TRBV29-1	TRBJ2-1	CSVPRVNEQFF	TGCAGCGTCCCACGGGTCAATGAGCAGTTCTTC
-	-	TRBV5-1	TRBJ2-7	CASGWDSITEQYF	TGCGCCAGCGGGTGGGACTCGATCACAGAGCAGTACTTC
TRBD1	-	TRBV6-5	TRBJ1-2	CASRRTGLNYGYTF	TGTGCCAGCAGACGGACAGGACTCAACTATGGCTACACCTTC
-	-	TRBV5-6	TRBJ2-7	CASSFQHYEQYF	TGTGCCAGCAGCTTCCAGCATTACGAGCAGTACTTC
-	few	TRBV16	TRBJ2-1	CASSDGLRTYNEQFF	TGTGCCAGCAGCGATGGACTCCGTACCTACAATGAGCAGTTCTTC
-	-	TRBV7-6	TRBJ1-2	CASSLVIGDVGGYTF	TGTGCCAGCAGCTTAGTTATTGGGGACGTCGGTGGCTACACCTTC
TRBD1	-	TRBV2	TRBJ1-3	CASSLDRSSGNTIYF	TGTGCCAGCAGTTTGGACAGGAGCTCTGGAAACACCATATATTTT
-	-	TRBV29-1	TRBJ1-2	CSGERDLGGYTF	TGCAGCGGAGAGCGCGACCTGGGCGGCTACACCTTC
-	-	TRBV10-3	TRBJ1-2	CAISVGSSGAGYTF	TGTGCCATCAGTGTTGGTTCGTCAGGCGCTGGCTACACCTTC
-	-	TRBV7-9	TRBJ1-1	CASSLLSGVNTEAFF	TGTGCCAGCAGCTTATTGTCCGGGGTGAACACTGAAGCTTTCTTT
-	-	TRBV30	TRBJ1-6	CAWSATGGSPLHF	TGTGCCTGGAGCGCGACCGGGGGGTCACCCCTCCACTTT
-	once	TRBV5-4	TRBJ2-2	CASSGKGTGELFF	TGTGCCAGCAGCGGAAAGGGCACCGGGGAGCTGTTTTTT
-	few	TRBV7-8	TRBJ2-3	CASSFWVSTDTQYF	TGTGCCAGCAGCTTCTGGGTTAGCACAGATACGCAGTATTTT
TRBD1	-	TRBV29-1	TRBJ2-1	CSNTGTGRYNEQFF	TGCAGCAATACCGGGACAGGGCGTTACAATGAGCAGTTCTTC
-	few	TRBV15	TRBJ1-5	CATSRDTTGPQPQHF	TGTGCCACCAGCAGAGATACAACAGGGCCTCAGCCCCAGCATTTT
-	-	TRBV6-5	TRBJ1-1	CASRGSQYTEAFF	TGTGCCAGTAGGGGAAGTCAGTATACTGAAGCTTTCTTT
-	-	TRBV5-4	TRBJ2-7	CASSLAGQRSSYEQYF	TGTGCCAGCAGCTTGGCCGGACAGCGGTCCAGCTACGAGCAGTACTTC
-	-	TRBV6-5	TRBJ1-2	CASTPSQDHGYTF	TGTGCCAGCACCCCCTCCCAGGACCATGGCTACACCTTC
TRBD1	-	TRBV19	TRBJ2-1	CASRLNPDRGGNEQFF	TGTGCCAGTAGGTTGAATCCGGACAGGGGAGGAAATGAGCAGTTCTTC
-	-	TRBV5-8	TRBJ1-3	CASSLGGENTIYF	TGTGCCAGCAGCTTGGGAGGGGAAAACACCATATATTTT
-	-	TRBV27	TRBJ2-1	CASSLQQLAGFYNEQFF	TGTGCCAGCAGTTTACAACAACTGGCGGGGTTCTACAATGAGCAGTTCTTC
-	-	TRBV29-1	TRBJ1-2	CSADTTYGYTF	TGCAGCGCTGACACAACCTATGGCTACACCTTC
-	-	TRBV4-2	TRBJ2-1	CASSPGTADSYNEQFF	TGTGCCAGCAGTCCCGGTACGGCGGACTCCTACAATGAGCAGTTCTTC